These 24 T cell receptor beta chains share one sample of origin, sequenced in a study of human T cells and chemical hapten exposure. TCRdb re-analysed the RACE reads in MiXCR, keeping a single row per CDR3 protein. Of around 100,000 distinct CDR3 sequences in the sample, approximately 11% were seen once. Time point noted: patch test 1, 2 weeks after DPC sensitization. Treatment specified: therapeutic diphenylcyclopropenone sensitization with weekly scalp DPC. Specimen: whole blood, collected in connection with sensitization to the hapten diphenylcyclopropenone (DPC). These receptors were taken from a woman aged 40 to 55 with alopecia areata. Some clones in this sample may be carry-over from other donors' samples.

This clonotype was counted a few times. The chain employs TRBV20-1 and TRBJ2-2; D may be TRBD2 (6 bases). The CDR3 runs 14 residues. Between the trimmed V and J ends, which lost 5 bases and 0 bases, there was a span of 10 bases. Germline CDR1 reads DFQATT; CDR2 reads SNEGSKA (reference sequence). DNA of the CDR3: TGCAGTGCTGCGGACTACTCGAACACCGGGGAGCTGTTTTTT. The encoded protein is CSAADYSNTGELFF.

This clonotype was detected ten times or more. The rearrangement uses TRBV6-6 and TRBJ2-7, with a tentative D call TRBD1 (6 bases). Between the trimmed V and J ends, which lost 6 bases and 4 bases, there was a span of 19 bases. The CDR3 covers 15 residues. CDR1 and CDR2 from the germline V gene are MNHNY and SVGAGI (reference sequence). CDR3 sequence reads: CASSQGWDTGYEQYF. The CDR3 bases are TGTGCCAGCAGCCAAGGATGGGACACAGGATACGAGCAGTACTTC.

There are a few counts of this clonotype. The rearrangement joins TRBV20-1 to TRBJ1-6; 9 nucleotides agree with TRBD1. Germline loops: CDR1 DFQATT, CDR2 SNEGSKA (reference sequence). The V gene end was trimmed by 0 bases and the J gene end by 9 bases; junction bases not matched to a gene: 9. The CDR3 extends over 16 amino acids. The CDR3, as DNA: TGCAGTGCTAGAGACTCCGGGACAGGGTCGGGTTCACCCCTCCACTTT. This codes for CSARDSGTGSGSPLHF.

This clonotype was picked up a small number of times. The genes are TRBV27 and TRBJ1-2; no clear D gene. In germline, CDR1 is MNHEY, CDR2 SMNVEV (reference sequence). CDR3 size: 14 residues. Trimming shortened V by 3 bases and J by 7 bases, and 15 bases separated the two germline ends. CDR3 sequence: CASSLGGSAGGYTF. CDR3 sequence (DNA): TGTGCCAGCAGTTTGGGAGGGTCCGCTGGTGGCTACACCTTC.

This clonotype was found once. This sequence may be a read error, since a much larger clone differs from it by one base. This chain uses TRBV19 with TRBJ2-3; possibly TRBD1 for D (6 bases). The CDR3 extends over 15 amino acids. Trimming shortened V by 6 bases and J by 4 bases, and 17 bases separated the two germline ends. Germline V gene data show CDR1 as LNHDA and CDR2 as SQIVND (reference sequence). The CDR3 reads CASRVRDTNADTQYF. The CDR3 DNA follows: TGTGCCAGTAGGGTCCGGGACACTAACGCAGATACGCAGTATTTT.

In its sample, this clonotype was seen a few times. The chain is built from TRBV29-1 and TRBJ2-7; D is tentatively TRBD1 or TRBD2 (5 bases each). V lost 4 bases to trimming and J lost 3 bases, with 16 bases between them. The CDR3 loop spans 14 amino acids. Germline V gene lookup returns CDR1 SQVTM and CDR2 ANQGSEA. CDR3 in DNA: TGCAGCGTTGGGGGGTCAACGGGGAACTACGAGCAGTACTTC. Residues: CSVGGSTGNYEQYF.

This clonotype has a count of ten or more. Written as DNA, the CDR3 is TGTGCCAGCAGCTTGGGACCTGAGGGTCAGCCCCAGCATTTT. It yields the protein CASSLGPEGQPQHF. The rearrangement uses TRBV7-9 and TRBJ1-5; a possible D gene is TRBD1 (5 bases). V was cut by 3 bases and J by 6 bases, with 12 bases left in between. Germline CDR1 and CDR2: SEHNR and FQNEAQ (reference sequence). The CDR3 runs 14 residues.

The sample holds many counts of this clonotype. V gene TRBV7-9 combines with J gene TRBJ2-1; D perhaps matches TRBD2 (7 bases). This CDR3 is 14 amino acids long. The V gene lost 0 bases and the J gene lost 10 bases, with 13 bases spanning the gap. CDR1 SEHNR and CDR2 FQNEAQ come from the germline V gene (reference sequence). This CDR3 is CASSLAGGPREQFF. Here the CDR3 DNA reads TGTGCCAGCAGCTTAGCGGGGGGGCCCAGGGAGCAGTTCTTC.

The rearrangement joins TRBV7-2 to TRBJ2-7, with 13 bases identical to TRBD2. CDR1 is SGHTA, CDR2 FQGNSA, per germline. This CDR3 region has 17 residues. With 5 bases clipped from V and 1 base from J, the junction kept 8 bases outside the gene matches. The CDR3 is CASSPFGLAGVSYEQYF. CDR3 coding DNA: TGTGCCAGCAGCCCCTTCGGACTAGCGGGGGTTTCCTACGAGCAGTACTTC.

The chain recombines TRBV10-3 with TRBJ1-5; unclear D gene. Looked up from germline, CDR1 is ENHRY and CDR2 is SYGVKD. The CDR3 runs to 13 residues. V was pared by 7 bases and J by 0 bases, with 7 bases between. CDR3 nucleotide sequence: TGTGCCATCACATCCGCTAGCAATCAGCCCCAGCATTTT. Encoded protein: CAITSASNQPQHF.

This clonotype was counted ten times or more. The chain is built from TRBV27 and TRBJ1-2; 9 bases match TRBD1. CDR1 and CDR2 (germline): MNHEY, SMNVEV (reference sequence). The CDR3 has 16 residues. The trim removed 6 bases at V and 6 bases at J, leaving 14 bases unmatched. CDR3 residues: CASSLWAGGQGNGYTF. The CDR3 DNA reads TGTGCCAGCAGCCTATGGGCTGGGGGACAGGGTAATGGCTACACCTTC.

The chain carries TRBV6-2 or TRBV6-3 and TRBJ2-7; either TRBD1 or TRBD2 may supply D (5 bases each). V was clipped by 7 bases and J by 0 bases, with 10 bases between them. CDR1 is MNHEY, CDR2 SVGEGT, per germline. CDR3 length equals 13 residues. The CDR3 DNA sequence: TGTGCCAGCAAAGACGGGACCTCCTACGAGCAGTACTTC. This gives the protein CASKDGTSYEQYF.

This clonotype has a count of ten or more. The chain carries TRBV27 and TRBJ1-5, with 8 bases fitting TRBD1. J was trimmed by 1 base and V by 6 bases; bases with no gene match: 14. The germline V gene has CDR1 MNHEY and CDR2 SMNVEV (reference sequence). The CDR3 is 18 amino acids. The CDR3 protein is CASSLNYGQGRSNQPQHF. The CDR3 bases are TGTGCCAGCAGCCTTAATTACGGACAGGGTCGGAGCAATCAGCCCCAGCATTTT.

This chain joins TRBV6-2 or TRBV6-3 and TRBJ2-2, with 10 bases matching TRBD2. CDR1 and CDR2 (germline): MNHEY, SVGEGT. The CDR3 is 17 residues long. V trimming: 7 bases; J trimming: 5 bases; junction bases outside the gene matches: 13. The CDR3 spells CASNKGSGRDRTGELFF. In nucleotides, the CDR3 is TGTGCCAGCAACAAGGGAAGCGGGAGGGACAGAACCGGGGAGCTGTTTTTT.

This chain links TRBV3-1 with TRBJ2-7, with no clear D. Trimming stripped 0 bases from V and 1 base from J, with 13 bases between. Germline CDR1 reads LGHDT; CDR2 reads YNNKEL (reference sequence). The CDR3 spans 16 residues. The CDR3 spells CASSQDGLRVSYEQYF. CDR3 DNA: TGTGCCAGCAGCCAAGACGGGCTTCGAGTTTCCTACGAGCAGTACTTC.

This clonotype was observed many times. The CDR3 DNA sequence: TGTGCCAGCAGCGGAGAAGTCACTGAAGCTTTCTTT. Its translation is CASSGEVTEAFF. The chain uses TRBV7-9 and TRBJ1-1; D uncertain. From germline, CDR1 is SEHNR and CDR2 FQNEAQ (reference sequence). V shed 5 bases and J shed 4 bases, with 8 bases lying between them. The CDR3 is 12 residues long.

The V call is TRBV9, the J call TRBJ2-7; D ambiguous. CDR3 length: 13 amino acids. The germline gives CDR1 SGDLS, CDR2 YYNGEE. Trimming removed 3 bases from V and 7 bases from J, with 14 bases in between. The CDR3 spells CASSGNTLGEQYF. Here the CDR3 DNA reads TGTGCCAGCAGCGGAAATACGCTAGGAGAGCAGTACTTC.

The CDR3 nucleotides read TGTGCCAGCAGCTTTTTAGCGGGAGAACAAGAGACCCAGTACTTC. Its translation is CASSFLAGEQETQYF. The rearrangement joins TRBV7-8 to TRBJ2-5, with TRBD2 matching over 9 bases. Losses at the gene ends were 3 bases for V and 2 bases for J; bases not matched to a gene: 4. Germline assignment: CDR1 SGHVS and CDR2 FQNEAQ. There are 15 residues in the CDR3.

This clonotype occurred many times. V and J are TRBV7-6 and TRBJ1-4; no definite D call. The CDR3 is 13 amino acids. Germline CDR1 reads SGHVS; CDR2 reads FNYEAQ. V lost 0 bases and J 8 bases, leaving 7 bases between the germline ends. CDR3 DNA sequence: TGTGCCAGCAGCTTAGCGTATGGGGAAAAACTGTTTTTT. This encodes CASSLAYGEKLFF.

About this clonotype: At one end the junction does not follow the germline gene, possibly because of a read error. The V call is TRBV18, the J call TRBJ2-3; D remains unclear. This CDR3 spans 13 amino acids. CDR1 and CDR2 from the germline V gene are KGHSH and LQKENI. The CDR3 DNA follows: TGTGCCAGCTCCCCACATGGGCTGGATACGCAGTATTTT. It translates to CASSPHGLDTQYF.

This clonotype was counted at least ten times. The chain links TRBV20-1 to TRBJ2-5; TRBD1 matches 9 bases. Trimming removed 2 bases from V and 1 base from J; junction bases left unmatched: 5. The CDR3 consists of 15 residues. Germline V gene data show CDR1 as DFQATT and CDR2 as SNEGSKA (reference sequence). DNA for the CDR3: TGCAGTGCTAGAACACCGGGACAGGGCCAAGAGACCCAGTACTTC. It specifies CSARTPGQGQETQYF.

The V gene is TRBV6-5, the J gene TRBJ2-3, with 8 bases identical to TRBD2. This CDR3 has 17 amino acids. The germline V gene encodes CDR1 MNHEY and CDR2 SVGAGI. V trimming: 2 bases; J trimming: 0 bases; junction bases outside the gene matches: 7. This chain's CDR3 is CASSYRGLGGSTDTQYF. The CDR3 DNA is TGTGCCAGCAGTTACCGGGGACTAGGCGGAAGCACAGATACGCAGTATTTT.

Turning to this clonotype: This may come from a read error, since a much larger clone is one base off. This chain joins TRBV29-1 and TRBJ1-2, with D possibly TRBD1 on 6 matching bases. The CDR3 has 13 amino acids. Germline CDR1 is SQVTM and CDR2 is ANQGSEA. V lost 5 bases and J lost 4, with 14 bases in between. This CDR3 is CSVFKSGAYGYTF. The DNA for the CDR3 is TGCAGCGTTTTCAAGTCAGGGGCCTATGGCTACACCTTC.

The chain combines TRBV5-4 with TRBJ1-3; TRBD1 matches at 7 bases. From germline, CDR1 is SGHNT and CDR2 YYREEE (reference sequence). V was clipped by 0 bases and J by 5 bases; unmatched bases: 8. The CDR3 is 16 amino acids. This chain's CDR3 is CASSLEGQSMRNTIYF. Here the CDR3 DNA reads TGTGCCAGCAGCTTGGAGGGACAGTCTATGAGAAACACCATATATTTT.